This T cell receptor (beta chain) was recorded in a study of shared clonotypes between healthy human individuals. Recent acute infections and vaccinations were absent in the healthy HIV-negative adult donors. CDR3 size: 14 residues. Germline V gene sequence: CDR1 SGHTA, CDR2 FQGNSA. Trimming removed 5 bases from V and 2 bases from J; junction bases left unmatched: 5. Clones were sequenced by immunoSEQ multiplex PCR, and TCRdb holds only the in-frame ones, with some missing. The table shows around 1.1 million clones, with around 77% occurring only once. Only a few counts were recorded for this clone. The TCR comes from a man aged 18 to 35 in good health. Some clones in this sample may be carry-over from other donors' samples. V and J are TRBV7-2 and TRBJ1-2, with 7 bases matching TRBD1. Sequencing used memory CD4+ T cells from PBMCs. This sample's subset: CD45RA-negative fraction. Here the CDR3 DNA reads TGTGCCAGCAGCCCCGACAGGGCAAACTATGGCTACACCTTC. It yields the protein CASSPDRANYGYTF.